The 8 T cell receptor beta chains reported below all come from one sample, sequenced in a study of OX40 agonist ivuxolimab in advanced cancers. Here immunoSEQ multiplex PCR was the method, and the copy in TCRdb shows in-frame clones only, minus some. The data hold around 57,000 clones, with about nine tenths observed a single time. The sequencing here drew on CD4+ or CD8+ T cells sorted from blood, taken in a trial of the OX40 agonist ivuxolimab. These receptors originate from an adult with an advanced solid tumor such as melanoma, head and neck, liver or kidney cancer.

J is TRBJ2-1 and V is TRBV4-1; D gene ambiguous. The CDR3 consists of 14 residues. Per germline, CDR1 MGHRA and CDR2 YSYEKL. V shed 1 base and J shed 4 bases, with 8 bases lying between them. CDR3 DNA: TGCGCCAGCAGCCAAGTTCCAGAGTACAATGAGCAGTTCTTC. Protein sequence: CASSQVPEYNEQFF.

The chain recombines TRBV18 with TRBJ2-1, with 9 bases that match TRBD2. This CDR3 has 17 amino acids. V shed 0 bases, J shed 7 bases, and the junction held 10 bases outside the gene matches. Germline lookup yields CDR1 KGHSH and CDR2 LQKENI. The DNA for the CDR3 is TGTGCCAGCTCACCACCCCGGCCGGGACTAGCTACGAATGAGCAGTTCTTC. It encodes CASSPPRPGLATNEQFF. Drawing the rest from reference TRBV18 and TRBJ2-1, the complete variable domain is NAGVMQNPRHLVRRRGQEARLRCSPMKGHSHVYWYRQLPEEGLKFMVYLQKENIIDESGMPKERFSAEFPKEGPSILRIQQVVRGDSAAYFCASSPPRPGLATNEQFFGPGTRLTVL.

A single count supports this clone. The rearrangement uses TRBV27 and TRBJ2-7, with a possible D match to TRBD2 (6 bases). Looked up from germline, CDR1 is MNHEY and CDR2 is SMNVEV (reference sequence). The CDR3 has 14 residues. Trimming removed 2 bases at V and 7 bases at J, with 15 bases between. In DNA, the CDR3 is TGTGCCAGCAGTTTAAACGGGAGACCGGGTGAGCAGTACGTC. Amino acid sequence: CASSLNGRPGEQYV.

The CDR3 region has the DNA TGCGCCAGCAGCCCGGACGGCGGGAGCTCCTACAATGAGCAGTTCTTC. Protein: CASSPDGGSSYNEQFF. The chain carries TRBV4-3 and TRBJ2-1; 7 bases are a match to TRBD2. V shed 4 bases, J shed 0 bases, and the junction held 6 bases outside the gene matches. This CDR3 region has 16 residues. Germline lookup yields CDR1 LGHNA and CDR2 YSLEER.

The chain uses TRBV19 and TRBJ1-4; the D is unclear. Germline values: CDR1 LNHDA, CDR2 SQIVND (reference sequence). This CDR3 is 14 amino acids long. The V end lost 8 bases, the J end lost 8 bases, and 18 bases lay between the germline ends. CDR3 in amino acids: CASHVGLGNEKLFF. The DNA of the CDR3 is TGTGCCAGTCACGTCGGGTTAGGCAACGAAAAACTGTTTTTT.

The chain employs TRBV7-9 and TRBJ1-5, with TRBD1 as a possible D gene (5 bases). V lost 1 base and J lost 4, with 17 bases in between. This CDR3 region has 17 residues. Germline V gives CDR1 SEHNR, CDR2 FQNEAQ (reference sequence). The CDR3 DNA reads TGTGCCAGCAGCTTAGATGAGTATGGGGCAGGTAATCAGCCCCAGCATTTT. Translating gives CASSLDEYGAGNQPQHF.

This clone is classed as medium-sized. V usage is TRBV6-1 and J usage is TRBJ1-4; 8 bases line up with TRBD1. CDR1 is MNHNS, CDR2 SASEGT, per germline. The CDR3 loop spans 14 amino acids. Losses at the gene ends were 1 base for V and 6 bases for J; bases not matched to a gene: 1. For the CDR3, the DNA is TGTGCCAGCAGTGAAGGGACAGGGTATGAAAAACTGTTTTTT. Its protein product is CASSEGTGYEKLFF.

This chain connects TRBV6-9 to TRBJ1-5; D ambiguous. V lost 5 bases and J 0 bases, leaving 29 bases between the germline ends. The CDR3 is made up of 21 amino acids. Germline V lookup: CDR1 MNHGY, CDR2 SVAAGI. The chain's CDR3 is CASSTFSPTFQAIHSNQPQHF. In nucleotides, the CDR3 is TGTGCCAGCAGTACCTTTTCCCCAACATTTCAAGCAATTCATAGCAATCAGCCCCAGCATTTT.